Below are 30 T cell receptor beta chains sequenced from a single sample in a study of read filtering for tumor transcriptome and immune sequencing. This library used 300 to 500 ng RNA and molecular barcoded adaptors spanning alpha/delta and beta/gamma chains. TCRdb fed the reads into MiXCR, producing one record per CDR3 protein. In the table there are roughly 41,000 distinct CDR3 sequences, about 13% of which are singletons. Sequenced material: a population of CD138-negative cells sorted from bone marrow. All receptors derive from a donor at least 40 years old with multiple myeloma.

This clonotype has at least ten counts. This chain links TRBV11-2 with TRBJ2-1; 8 bases match TRBD2. CDR1 SGHAT and CDR2 FQNNGV come from the germline V gene. The CDR3 covers 17 residues. The ends lost 5 bases at V and 0 bases at J; junction bases unmatched: 9. The CDR3 region has the DNA TGTGCCAGCAGCCCGCCCCGGGGGGGAAACTCCTACAATGAGCAGTTCTTC. Amino acids: CASSPPRGGNSYNEQFF.

A word on this clonotype: This may stem from a read error, because a much larger clone lies one nucleotide away. The rearrangement uses TRBV11-2 and TRBJ2-2; D is unclear. This CDR3 contains 13 residues. Germline assignment: CDR1 SGHAT and CDR2 FQNNGV. The CDR3 reads CARSFSYTGELFF. Written as DNA, the CDR3 is TGTGCCCGCAGCTTTAGCTACACCGGGGAGCTGTTTTTT.

The sample holds many counts of this clonotype. This rearrangement joins TRBV20-1 to TRBJ2-1; D is perhaps TRBD1 or TRBD2 (6 bases each). The CDR3 is 16 amino acids. Per the germline V gene, CDR1 is DFQATT and CDR2 is SNEGSKA (reference sequence). The germline V and J ends were trimmed by 0 bases and 4 bases, with 16 bases remaining between them. The CDR3 spells CSARDLPGAPYNEQFF. For the CDR3, the DNA is TGCAGTGCTAGAGATCTTCCGGGGGCACCGTACAATGAGCAGTTCTTC.

The sample holds a few counts of this clonotype. The chain couples TRBV18 to TRBJ2-5; 11 nucleotides agree with TRBD2. With V trimmed by 2 bases and J by 3 bases, 11 bases remained unmatched. Germline CDR1 KGHSH, CDR2 LQKENI. The CDR3 loop spans 18 amino acids. CDR3 sequence reads: CASSPGASGRIWEETQYF. In DNA form, the CDR3 reads TGTGCCAGCTCACCAGGTGCTAGCGGGAGGATTTGGGAAGAGACCCAGTACTTC.

Notes on this clonotype: Lacking the conserved final phenylalanine or tryptophan, this CDR3 likely reflects a read error. The chain employs TRBV20-1 and TRBJ2-2; D possibly corresponds to TRBD1 (6 bases). V lost 0 bases and J 5 bases, leaving 13 bases between the germline ends. Germline V gene lookup returns CDR1 DFQATT and CDR2 SNEGSKA (reference sequence). The CDR3 consists of 15 residues. The CDR3 sequence: CSARDGQQSTGELFS. In nucleotides, the CDR3 is TGCAGTGCTAGAGACGGACAGCAATCGACCGGGGAGCTGTTTTCT.

As to this clonotype: A much larger clone sits a single nucleotide away, making a read error possible. V gene TRBV6-8 combines with J gene TRBJ1-1; D remains ambiguous. The CDR3 runs 14 residues. CDR1 is MNHGY and CDR2 is SAAAGT in the germline V gene. The CDR3 loop reads CAGSAVVSDTEAFF. CDR3 DNA sequence: TGTGCCGGCAGTGCGGTGGTGTCAGACACTGAAGCTTTCTTT.

On this clonotype itself: A single base is all that separates this from a far larger clone, so a read error is likely. The CDR3 reads CASSPFRDRGQNGDTQYF. In DNA, the CDR3 is TGTGCCAGCAGTCCGTTCCGGGACAGGGGGCAAAATGGAGATACGCAGTATTTT. This rearrangement joins TRBV12-3 or TRBV12-4 to TRBJ2-3; 12 bases line up with TRBD1. This CDR3 is built from 18 residues. The V and J ends lost 5 bases and 5 bases, in that order; junction bases with no gene match: 14.

Turning to this clonotype: A much larger clone differs from this one at a single base, so this may be a read error. The V and J genes are TRBV7-2 and TRBJ2-2; D may be TRBD2 (6 bases). Germline V lookup: CDR1 SGHTA, CDR2 FQGNSA. This CDR3 has 15 residues. CDR3 amino acids: CASSLEGWNTGGLFF. CDR3 bases: TGTGCCAGCAGCTTGGAGGGGTGGAACACCGGGGGGCTGTTTTTT.

There are many counts of this clonotype. The V and J genes are TRBV2 and TRBJ1-1; D remains unclear. From germline, CDR1 is SNHLY and CDR2 FYNNEI. V gave up 8 bases and J gave up 5 bases, with 12 bases separating them. The CDR3 runs to 12 residues. In DNA, the CDR3 is TGTGCCAGCGGCCGTGGGGAGACTGAAGCTTTCTTT. Its protein product is CASGRGETEAFF.

A remark on this clonotype: A much more abundant neighbour one base away suggests this may be a read error. The chain employs TRBV5-6 and TRBJ2-7; D may be TRBD1 (6 bases). Per germline, CDR1 SGHDT and CDR2 YYEEEE. CDR3 size: 13 residues. CDR3 nucleotides: TGTGCCAGCACCTTGGACAGCTCCTACGGGCAGTACTTC. This codes for CASTLDSSYGQYF.

The rearrangement uses TRBV2 and TRBJ2-5, with unresolved D. Trimming took 4 bases from V and 2 from J, leaving 8 bases between them. This CDR3 contains 13 residues. The germline V gene encodes CDR1 SNHLY and CDR2 FYNNEI. The CDR3 nucleotides read TGTGCCAGCAGTGGCAGGCCACAAGAGACCCAGTACTTC. It is translated as CASSGRPQETQYF.

Concerning this clonotype: Likely a read error: the CDR3 ends without its conserved phenylalanine or tryptophan. No DNA is shown, since the ends of the CDR3 on it are uncertain; the CDR3 is the one TCRdb lists. The J gene is TRBJ2-1, the V gene TRBV27; the table gives TRBD1 as D, unverified against the DNA. The germline V gene has CDR1 MNHEY and CDR2 SMNVEV (reference sequence). Both ends counted, the CDR3 spans 16 residues. The CDR3 here is CASSLKTGQGHNEQIY.

At least ten counts were recorded for this clonotype. One end of the junction fails to match germline, which may point to a read error. This chain uses TRBV19 with TRBJ1-1; TRBD1 might be the D (6 bases). The CDR3 length is 14 residues. Germline V gene sequence: CDR1 LNHDA, CDR2 SQIVND (reference sequence). This CDR3 is CASSVRQVNTEVFF. The CDR3 coding sequence is TGTGCCAGTAGTGTGCGACAGGTTAACACTGAAGTTTTCTTT.

This clonotype was seen at least ten times. V usage is TRBV28 and J usage is TRBJ2-3; D may be TRBD2 (7 bases). Germline CDR1 is MDHEN and CDR2 is SYDVKM. V was cut by 8 bases and J by 8 bases, with 20 bases left in between. The CDR3 extends over 14 amino acids. CDR3 in amino acids: CASGAPGGTGTQYF. The DNA for the CDR3 is TGTGCCAGCGGTGCTCCGGGGGGCACGGGTACGCAGTATTTT. The full variable domain, in which reference TRBV28 and TRBJ2-3 provide the parts outside the CDR3, is DVKVTQSSRYLVKRTGEKVFLECVQDMDHENMFWYRQDPGLGLRLIYFSYDVKMKEKGDIPEGYSVSREKKERFSLILESASTNQTSMYLCASGAPGGTGTQYFGPGTRLTVL.

This chain links TRBV4-3 with TRBJ1-6; D is possibly TRBD1 (5 bases). The germline CDR1 and CDR2 sequences are LGHNA and YSLEER. CDR3 length equals 16 residues. V was trimmed by 0 bases and J by 8 bases, leaving 14 bases between them. Written as DNA, the CDR3 is TGCGCCAGCAGCCAAGAGGCAGGGCAAGTTTATTCACCCCTCCACTTT. It is translated as CASSQEAGQVYSPLHF.

Details on this clonotype: A read error may be the cause here, since a much bigger clone is one base away. The V and J genes are TRBV7-9 and TRBJ2-1, with D possibly being TRBD1 or TRBD2 (5 bases each). The germline CDR1 and CDR2 sequences are SEHNR and FQNEAQ (reference sequence). The CDR3 contains 15 residues. This CDR3 is CASSWDARAYNVQFF. CDR3 bases: TGTGCCAGCAGCTGGGACGCCAGGGCATACAATGTGCAGTTCTTC. The full variable domain, with the rest looked up from reference TRBV7-9 and TRBJ2-1, is DTGVSQNPRHKITKRGQNVTFRCDPISEHNRLYWYRQTLGQGPEFLTYFQNEAQLEKSRLLSDRFSAERPKGSFSTLEIQRTEQGDSAMYLCASSWDARAYNVQFFGPGTRLTVL.

This clonotype has more than one count but fewer than ten. This could be a read error, since a much larger clone is one nucleotide away. CDR3 region: CASSHLKGNGQFF. The CDR3 region has the DNA TGTGCCAGCAGCCACCTCAAAGGCAATGGGCAGTTCTTC. The genes are TRBV6-2 or TRBV6-3 and TRBJ2-1; D gene unclear. Germline V CDR1 and CDR2: MNHEY, SVGEGT. This CDR3 contains 13 residues.

Worth noting for this clonotype: The missing conserved phenylalanine or tryptophan at the end of this CDR3 makes a read error likely. The J gene is TRBJ2-3, the V gene TRBV11-2; D unclear. The CDR3 consists of 16 residues. Trimming took 4 bases from V and 0 from J, leaving 14 bases between them. The germline V gene has CDR1 SGHAT and CDR2 FQNNGV. The CDR3 here is CASSSPFGPSTDTQYS. CDR3 bases: TGTGCCAGCAGCTCACCCTTTGGACCTAGCACAGATACGCAGTATTCT.

This clonotype has ten or more counts. The genes are TRBV5-1 and TRBJ2-7; a possible D gene is TRBD2 (5 bases). Trimming stripped 3 bases from V and 0 bases from J, with 13 bases between. Germline loops: CDR1 SGHRS, CDR2 YFSETQ. The CDR3 covers 15 residues. CDR3 coding DNA: TGCGCCAGCAGCTGGAGCGGCCAATCCTCCTACGAGCAGTACTTC. Translation: CASSWSGQSSYEQYF. The complete variable domain, with remaining parts taken from reference TRBV5-1 and TRBJ2-7, reads KAGVTQTPRYLIKTRGQQVTLSCSPISGHRSVSWYQQTPGQGLQFLFEYFSETQRNKGNFPGRFSGRQFSNSRSEMNVSTLELGDSALYLCASSWSGQSSYEQYFGPGTRLTVT.

In this sample, this clonotype turned up many times. This chain connects TRBV2 to TRBJ1-1; TRBD1 matches 8 bases. Germline CDR1 reads SNHLY; CDR2 reads FYNNEI. Losses at the gene ends were 6 bases for V and 0 bases for J; bases not matched to a gene: 3. The CDR3 loop spans 14 amino acids. The CDR3 loop is CASSRQGLNTEAFF. In DNA, the CDR3 is TGTGCCAGCAGCCGACAGGGGTTGAACACTGAAGCTTTCTTT. Based on the CDR3 plus reference TRBV2 and TRBJ1-1, the full variable domain is EPEVTQTPSHQVTQMGQEVILRCVPISNHLYFYWYRQILGQKVEFLVSFYNNEISEKSEIFDDQFSVERPDGSNFTLKIRSTKLEDSAMYFCASSRQGLNTEAFFGQGTRLTVV.

This chain links TRBV20-1 with TRBJ1-5, with a weak D call TRBD1 (5 bases). This CDR3 is built from 14 residues. In germline, CDR1 is DFQATT, CDR2 SNEGSKA (reference sequence). V was cut by 5 bases and J by 4 bases, with 15 bases left in between. This CDR3 reads CSAGRGPLNQPQHF. CDR3 nucleotides: TGCAGTGCTGGTAGGGGACCGTTAAATCAGCCCCAGCATTTT.

V gene TRBV28 combines with J gene TRBJ1-5, with TRBD1 as a possible D gene (5 bases). Trimming took 3 bases from V and 4 from J, leaving 13 bases between them. The V gene's germline CDR1 is MDHEN and CDR2 SYDVKM. This CDR3 is built from 15 residues. The CDR3 spells CASSLGGGGNQPQHF. The CDR3 region has the DNA TGTGCCAGCAGTTTGGGGGGGGGGGGGAATCAGCCCCAGCATTTT.

As regards this clonotype: Mismatch with germline at one junction end may stem from a read error. V and J are TRBV11-2 and TRBJ2-5, with 8 nucleotides matching TRBD2. Germline V gene data show CDR1 as SGHAT and CDR2 as FQNNGV. This CDR3 comprises 14 residues. CDR3 DNA: TGTGCCAGCAGCTCTCGGACTAGCCAGGAGACCCAGCACTTC. As protein: CASSSRTSQETQHF.

In this sample, this clonotype turned up many times. This sequence joins TRBV20-1 and TRBJ2-6; D unclear. The V end was cut by 0 bases, the J end by 1 base, with 13 bases between. The CDR3 spans 17 residues. The V gene's germline CDR1 is DFQATT and CDR2 SNEGSKA (reference sequence). The CDR3 region is CSARDLLRPSGANVLTF. In nucleotides, the CDR3 is TGCAGTGCTAGAGATCTCCTGAGACCGTCTGGGGCCAACGTCCTGACTTTC.

This clonotype is deemed medium-sized (0.01 to 0.1%). The chain has TRBV27 and TRBJ1-2; D is uncertain. Trimming removed 5 bases from V and 6 bases from J, with 10 bases in between. In germline, CDR1 is MNHEY, CDR2 SMNVEV (reference sequence). This CDR3 has 12 residues. The CDR3 nucleotides read TGTGCCAGCAGTCCCGGCAGACATGGCTACACCTTC. Amino acid sequence: CASSPGRHGYTF.

This clonotype has at least ten counts. The rearrangement links TRBV7-9 to TRBJ2-6; 8 nucleotides align to TRBD1. The trim removed 5 bases at V and 0 bases at J, leaving 9 bases unmatched. CDR1 SEHNR and CDR2 FQNEAQ come from the germline V gene (reference sequence). This CDR3 spans 18 amino acids. The CDR3 nucleotides read TGTGCCAGCAGCCCCCGGGACAGGAAGAGCTCTGGGGCCAACGTCCTGACTTTC. Its translation is CASSPRDRKSSGANVLTF.

There are many counts of this clonotype. This chain links TRBV20-1 with TRBJ2-1; D not resolved. Trimming took 0 bases from V and 5 from J, leaving 11 bases between them. Germline assignment: CDR1 DFQATT and CDR2 SNEGSKA (reference sequence). This CDR3 is 14 amino acids long. CDR3 in amino acids: CSARDGRFNNEQFF. The CDR3 DNA reads TGCAGTGCTAGAGATGGGCGGTTTAACAATGAGCAGTTCTTC.

This clonotype was seen at least ten times. V usage is TRBV12-3 or TRBV12-4 and J usage is TRBJ1-2; a weak D match, TRBD1 (5 bases). The CDR3 runs to 15 residues. Trimming removed 3 bases from V and 5 bases from J, with 16 bases in between. The DNA for the CDR3 is TGTGCCAGCAGTTTGGTCGTCGACAGCCAGTATGGCTACACCTTC. It translates to CASSLVVDSQYGYTF.

This clonotype was detected ten times or more. The chain is built from TRBV5-1 and TRBJ2-7; 8 nucleotides align to TRBD2. The CDR3 has 14 residues. V lost 5 bases to trimming and J lost 0 bases; unmatched junction nucleotides: 4. In germline, CDR1 is SGHRS, CDR2 YFSETQ. The CDR3, as DNA: TGCGCCAGCAGAGATACTAGCGGCTCCTACGAGCAGTACTTC. It codes for CASRDTSGSYEQYF.

V gene TRBV7-9 combines with J gene TRBJ2-1; D is undetermined. V lost 5 bases, J lost 0 bases, and 8 bases lay in between. Germline lookup yields CDR1 SEHNR and CDR2 FQNEAQ (reference sequence). The CDR3 consists of 14 residues. The CDR3 loop reads CASSPGSSYNEQFF. The CDR3, as DNA: TGTGCCAGCAGCCCAGGTAGCTCCTACAATGAGCAGTTCTTC.